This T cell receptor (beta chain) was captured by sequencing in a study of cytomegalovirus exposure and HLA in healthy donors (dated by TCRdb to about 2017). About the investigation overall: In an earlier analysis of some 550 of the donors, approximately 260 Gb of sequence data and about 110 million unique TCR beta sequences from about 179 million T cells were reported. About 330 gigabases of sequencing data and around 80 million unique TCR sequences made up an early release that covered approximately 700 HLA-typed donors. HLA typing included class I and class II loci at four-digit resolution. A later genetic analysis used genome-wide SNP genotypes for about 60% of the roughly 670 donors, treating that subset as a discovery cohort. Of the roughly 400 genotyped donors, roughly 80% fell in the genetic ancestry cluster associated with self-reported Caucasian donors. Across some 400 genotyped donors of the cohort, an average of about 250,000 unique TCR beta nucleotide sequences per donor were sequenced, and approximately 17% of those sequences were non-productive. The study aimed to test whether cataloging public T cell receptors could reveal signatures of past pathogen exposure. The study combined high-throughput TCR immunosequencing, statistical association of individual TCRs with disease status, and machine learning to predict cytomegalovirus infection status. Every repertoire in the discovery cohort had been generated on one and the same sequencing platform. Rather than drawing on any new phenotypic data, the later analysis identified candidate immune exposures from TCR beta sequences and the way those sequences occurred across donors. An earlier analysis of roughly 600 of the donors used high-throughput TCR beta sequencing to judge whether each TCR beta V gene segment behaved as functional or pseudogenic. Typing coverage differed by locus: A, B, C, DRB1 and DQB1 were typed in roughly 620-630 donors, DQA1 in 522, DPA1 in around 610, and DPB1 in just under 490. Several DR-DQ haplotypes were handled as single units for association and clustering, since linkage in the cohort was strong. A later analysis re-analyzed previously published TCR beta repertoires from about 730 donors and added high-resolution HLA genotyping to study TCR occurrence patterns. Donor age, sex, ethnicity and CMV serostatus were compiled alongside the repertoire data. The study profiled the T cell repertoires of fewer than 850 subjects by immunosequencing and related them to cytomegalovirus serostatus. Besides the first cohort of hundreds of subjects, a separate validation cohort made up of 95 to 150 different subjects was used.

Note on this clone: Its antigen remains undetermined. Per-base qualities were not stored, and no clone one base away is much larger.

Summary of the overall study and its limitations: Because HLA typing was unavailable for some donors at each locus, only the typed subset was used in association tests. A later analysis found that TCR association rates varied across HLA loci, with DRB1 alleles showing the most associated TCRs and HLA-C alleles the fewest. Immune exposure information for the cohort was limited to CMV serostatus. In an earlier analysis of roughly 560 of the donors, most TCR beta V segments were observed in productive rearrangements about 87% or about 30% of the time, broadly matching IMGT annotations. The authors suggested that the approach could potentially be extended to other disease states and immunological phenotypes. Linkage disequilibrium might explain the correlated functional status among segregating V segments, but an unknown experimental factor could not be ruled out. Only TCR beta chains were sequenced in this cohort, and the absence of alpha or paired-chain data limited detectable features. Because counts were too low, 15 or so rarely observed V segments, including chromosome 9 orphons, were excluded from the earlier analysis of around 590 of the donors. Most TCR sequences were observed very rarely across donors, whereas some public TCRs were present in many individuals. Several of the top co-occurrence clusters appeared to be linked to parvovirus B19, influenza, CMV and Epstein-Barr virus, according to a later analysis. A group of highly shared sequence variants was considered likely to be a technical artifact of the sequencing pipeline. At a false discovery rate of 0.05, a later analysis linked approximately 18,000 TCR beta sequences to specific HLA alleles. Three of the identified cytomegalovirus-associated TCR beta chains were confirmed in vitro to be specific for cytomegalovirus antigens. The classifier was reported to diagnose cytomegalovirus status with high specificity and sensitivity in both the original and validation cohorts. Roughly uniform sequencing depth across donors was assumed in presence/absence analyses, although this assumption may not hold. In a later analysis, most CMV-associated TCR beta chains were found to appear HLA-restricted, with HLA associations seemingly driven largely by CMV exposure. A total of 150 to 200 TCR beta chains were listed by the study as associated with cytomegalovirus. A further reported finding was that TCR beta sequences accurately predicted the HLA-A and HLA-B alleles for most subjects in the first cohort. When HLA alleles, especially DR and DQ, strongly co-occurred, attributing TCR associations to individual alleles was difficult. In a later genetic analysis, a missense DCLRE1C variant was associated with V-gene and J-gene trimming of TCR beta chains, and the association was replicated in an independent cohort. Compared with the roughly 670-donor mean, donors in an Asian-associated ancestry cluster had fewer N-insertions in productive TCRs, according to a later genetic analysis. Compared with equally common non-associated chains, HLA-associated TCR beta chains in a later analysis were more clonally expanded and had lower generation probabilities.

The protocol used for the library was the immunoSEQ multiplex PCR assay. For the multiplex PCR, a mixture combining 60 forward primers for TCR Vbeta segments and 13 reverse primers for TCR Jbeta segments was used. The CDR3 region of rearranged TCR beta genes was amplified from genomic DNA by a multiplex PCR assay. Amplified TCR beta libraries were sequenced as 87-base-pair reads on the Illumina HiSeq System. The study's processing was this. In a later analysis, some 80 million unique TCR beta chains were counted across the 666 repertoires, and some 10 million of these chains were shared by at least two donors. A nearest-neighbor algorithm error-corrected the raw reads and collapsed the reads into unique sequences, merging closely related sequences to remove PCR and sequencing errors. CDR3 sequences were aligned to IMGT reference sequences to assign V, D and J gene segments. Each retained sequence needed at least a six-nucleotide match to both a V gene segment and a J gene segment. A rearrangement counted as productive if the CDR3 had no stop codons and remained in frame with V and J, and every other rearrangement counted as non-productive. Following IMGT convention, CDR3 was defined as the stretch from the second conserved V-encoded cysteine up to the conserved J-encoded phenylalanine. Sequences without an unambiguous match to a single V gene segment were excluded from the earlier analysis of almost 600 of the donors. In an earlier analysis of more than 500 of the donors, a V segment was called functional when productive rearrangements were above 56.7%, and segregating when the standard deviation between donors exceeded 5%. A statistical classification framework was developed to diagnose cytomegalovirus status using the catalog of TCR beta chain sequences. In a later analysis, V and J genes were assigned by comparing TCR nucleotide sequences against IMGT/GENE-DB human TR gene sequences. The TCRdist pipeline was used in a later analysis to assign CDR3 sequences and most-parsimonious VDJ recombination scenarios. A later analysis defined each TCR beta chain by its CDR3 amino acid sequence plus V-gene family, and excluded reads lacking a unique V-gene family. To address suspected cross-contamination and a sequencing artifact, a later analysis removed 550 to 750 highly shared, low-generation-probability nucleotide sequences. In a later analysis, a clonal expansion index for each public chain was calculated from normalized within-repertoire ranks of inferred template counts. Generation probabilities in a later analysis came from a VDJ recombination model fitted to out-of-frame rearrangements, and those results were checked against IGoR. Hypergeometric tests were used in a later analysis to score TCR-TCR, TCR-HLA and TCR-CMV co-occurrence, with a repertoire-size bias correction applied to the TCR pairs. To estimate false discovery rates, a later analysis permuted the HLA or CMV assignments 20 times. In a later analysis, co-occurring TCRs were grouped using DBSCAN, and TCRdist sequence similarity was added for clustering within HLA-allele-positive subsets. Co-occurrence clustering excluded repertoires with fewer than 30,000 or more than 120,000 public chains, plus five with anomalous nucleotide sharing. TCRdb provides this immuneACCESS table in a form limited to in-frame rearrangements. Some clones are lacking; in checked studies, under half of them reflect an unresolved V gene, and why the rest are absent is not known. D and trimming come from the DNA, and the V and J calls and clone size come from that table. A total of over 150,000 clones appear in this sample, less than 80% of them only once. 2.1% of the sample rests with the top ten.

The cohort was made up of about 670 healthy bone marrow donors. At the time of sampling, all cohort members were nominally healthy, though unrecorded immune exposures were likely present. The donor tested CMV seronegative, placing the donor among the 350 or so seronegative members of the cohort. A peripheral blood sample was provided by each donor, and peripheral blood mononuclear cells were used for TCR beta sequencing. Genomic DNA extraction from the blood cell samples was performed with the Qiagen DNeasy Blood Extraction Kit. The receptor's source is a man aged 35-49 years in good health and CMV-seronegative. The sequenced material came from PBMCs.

The DNA sequence reads TGTGCCACCAGCAGAGACCGGTTTCGGGAGCAGTTCTTC. This gives the protein CATSRDRFREQFF. The chain links TRBV15 with TRBJ2-1; the D gene remains uncertain. Reading the germline V gene (reference sequence) gives CDR1 LNHNV and CDR2 YYDKDF. The junction shows trimming of 0 bases on V and 10 bases on J, plus 10 bases between the germline ends. The CDR3, from cysteine to phenylalanine, totals 13 residues. Left in the record is the CDR3 DNA by itself, 39 bases read in frame from the first base.